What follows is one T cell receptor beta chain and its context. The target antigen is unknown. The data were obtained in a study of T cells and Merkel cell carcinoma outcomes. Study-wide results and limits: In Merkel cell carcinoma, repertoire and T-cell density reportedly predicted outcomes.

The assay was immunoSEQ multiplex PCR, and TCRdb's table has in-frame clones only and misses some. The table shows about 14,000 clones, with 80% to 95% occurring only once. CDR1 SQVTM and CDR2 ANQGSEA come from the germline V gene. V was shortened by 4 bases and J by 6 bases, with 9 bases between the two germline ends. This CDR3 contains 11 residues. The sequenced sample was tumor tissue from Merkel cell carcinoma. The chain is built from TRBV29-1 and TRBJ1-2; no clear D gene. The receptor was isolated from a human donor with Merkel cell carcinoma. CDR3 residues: CSVAYGNGYTF. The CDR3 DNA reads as TGCAGCGTTGCGTACGGGAATGGCTACACCTTC. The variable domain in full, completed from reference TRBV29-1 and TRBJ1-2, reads SAVISQKPSRDICQRGTSLTIQCQVDSQVTMMFWYRQQPGQSLTLIATANQGSEATYESGFVIDKFPISRPNLTFSTLTVSNMSPEDSSIYLCSVAYGNGYTFGSGTRLTVV.